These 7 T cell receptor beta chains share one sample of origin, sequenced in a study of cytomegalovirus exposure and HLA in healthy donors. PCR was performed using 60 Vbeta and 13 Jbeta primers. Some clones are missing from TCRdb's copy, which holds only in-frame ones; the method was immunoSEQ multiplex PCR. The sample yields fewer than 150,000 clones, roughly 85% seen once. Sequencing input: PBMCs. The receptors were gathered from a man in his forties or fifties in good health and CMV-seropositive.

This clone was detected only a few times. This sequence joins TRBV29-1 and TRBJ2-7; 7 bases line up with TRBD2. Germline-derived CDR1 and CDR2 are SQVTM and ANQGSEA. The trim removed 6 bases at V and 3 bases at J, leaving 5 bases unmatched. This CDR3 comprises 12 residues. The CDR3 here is CSVMGGGYEQYF. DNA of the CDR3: TGCAGCGTGATGGGGGGGGGCTACGAGCAGTACTTC.

The CDR3 bases are TGTGCCAGTAGTATACTGGACAGAGCACCCTACGAGCAGTACTTC. Translation: CASSILDRAPYEQYF. The chain combines TRBV19 with TRBJ2-7, with D perhaps TRBD1 (6 bases). The germline V gene has CDR1 LNHDA and CDR2 SQIVND (reference sequence). Trimming removed 2 bases from V and 2 bases from J, with 13 bases in between. This CDR3 spans 15 amino acids.

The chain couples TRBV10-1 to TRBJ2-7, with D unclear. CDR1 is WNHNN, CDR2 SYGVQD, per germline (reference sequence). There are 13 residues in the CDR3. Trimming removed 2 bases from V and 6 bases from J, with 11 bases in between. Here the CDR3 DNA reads TGCGCCAGCAGTGAGCCTGACACCCGCGAGCAGTACTTC. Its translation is CASSEPDTREQYF.

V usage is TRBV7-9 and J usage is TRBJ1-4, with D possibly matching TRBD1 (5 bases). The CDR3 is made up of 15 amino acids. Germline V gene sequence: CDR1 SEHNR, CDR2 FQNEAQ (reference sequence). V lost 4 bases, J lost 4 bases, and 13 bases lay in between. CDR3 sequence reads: CASSSVGDGNEKLFF. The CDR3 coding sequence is TGTGCCAGCAGCTCGGTAGGGGATGGTAATGAAAAACTGTTTTTT.

CDR3 coding DNA: TGTGCCAGCCTCCCCTTCCGAGCTTTCTTT. It encodes CASLPFRAFF. This chain uses TRBV28 with TRBJ1-1; D unclear. Germline CDR1 MDHEN, CDR2 SYDVKM. The CDR3 sequence is 10 residues long. V lost 8 bases and J 10 bases, leaving 11 bases between the germline ends.

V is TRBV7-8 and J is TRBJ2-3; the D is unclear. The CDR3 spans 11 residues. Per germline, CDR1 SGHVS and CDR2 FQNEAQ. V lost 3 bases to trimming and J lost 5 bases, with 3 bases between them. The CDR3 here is CASSFLDTQYF. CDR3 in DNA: TGTGCCAGCAGCTTCCTAGATACGCAGTATTTT.

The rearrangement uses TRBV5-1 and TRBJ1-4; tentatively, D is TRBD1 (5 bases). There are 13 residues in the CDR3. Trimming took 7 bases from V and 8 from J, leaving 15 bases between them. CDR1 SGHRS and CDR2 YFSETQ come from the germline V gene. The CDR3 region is CASGHGQREKLFF. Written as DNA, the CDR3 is TGCGCCAGCGGCCACGGACAAAGGGAAAAACTGTTTTTT.